The 20 T cell receptor beta chains below were found in one sample sequenced in a study of blood T cell repertoires in COVID-19. Using immunoSEQ multiplex PCR, the repertoire was profiled, and TCRdb retains in-frame clones only, with some absent. Of some 40,000 clones listed, around nine tenths are singletons. Sequences were obtained from peripheral blood. Receptors originate from a man between 65 and 85 years old with acute or convalescent COVID-19.

The CDR3 here is CASSQGQGEVYEQYF. The CDR3 DNA reads as TGTGCCAGCAGCCAAGGACAGGGGGAGGTCTACGAGCAGTACTTC. The chain recombines TRBV4-2 with TRBJ2-7; 9 nucleotides match TRBD1. CDR1 and CDR2 (germline): LGHNA, YNFKEQ. Trimming at V came to 1 base and at J to 3 bases, leaving 4 bases not matched to a gene. This CDR3 has 15 amino acids.

The gene calls are TRBV5-4 and TRBJ2-1, with 9 bases identical to TRBD1. This CDR3 spans 15 amino acids. The V and J ends lost 4 bases and 2 bases, in that order; junction bases with no gene match: 4. Germline lookup yields CDR1 SGHNT and CDR2 YYREEE (reference sequence). The DNA for the CDR3 is TGTGCCAGCAGCCTAACAGGGGGCGCCTACAATGAGCAGTTCTTC. This sequence encodes CASSLTGGAYNEQFF.

This chain links TRBV7-9 with TRBJ2-7; D is unresolved. The CDR3 spans 14 residues. Germline V lookup: CDR1 SEHNR, CDR2 FQNEAQ (reference sequence). With 7 bases removed from V and 3 bases from J, the gap between germline ends came to 16 bases. CDR3 in DNA: TGTGCCAGCATCAAAGACGGTAAAAACTACGAGCAGTACTTC. As protein: CASIKDGKNYEQYF.

This rearrangement joins TRBV9 to TRBJ1-6; tentative D call: TRBD1 (5 bases). V lost 0 bases and J lost 5, with 18 bases in between. The CDR3 runs to 18 residues. The germline CDR1 and CDR2 sequences are SGDLS and YYNGEE. Here the CDR3 DNA reads TGTGCCAGCAGCGTAGCTAACGGCGTGACAGCCAATAATTCACCCCTCCACTTT. Amino acids: CASSVANGVTANNSPLHF.

This clone was observed a handful of times. The chain recombines TRBV7-2 with TRBJ2-7; 11 bases match TRBD2. The CDR3 is 15 residues long. Germline V lookup: CDR1 SGHTA, CDR2 FQGNSA. The V segment lost 5 bases and the J segment 2 bases; nucleotides outside the gene matches: 5. For the CDR3, the DNA is TGTGCCAGCAGCCCCGGGACTAGCGGCGCCTACGAGCAGTACTTC. Residues: CASSPGTSGAYEQYF.

The genes are TRBV3-1 (or the pseudogene TRBV3-2) and TRBJ2-1; 11 positions match TRBD1. CDR3 length equals 17 residues. CDR1 and CDR2 (germline): LGHDT, YNNKEL (reference sequence). V gave up 1 base and J gave up 6 bases; unmatched junction bases: 8. CDR3 bases: TGTGCCAGCAGCCAAGCGGTGTTGGACAGGGGGCGCAATGAGCAGTTCTTC. As protein: CASSQAVLDRGRNEQFF.

This clone turned up a few times. The chain links TRBV28 to TRBJ2-7; no clear D. CDR3 size: 12 residues. Deletions cut 2 bases from V and 4 bases from J, with 6 bases between. From germline, CDR1 is MDHEN and CDR2 SYDVKM. The CDR3 coding sequence is TGTGCCAGCAGTTTAACCCAGTACGAGCAGTACTTC. Its translation is CASSLTQYEQYF.

The V and J genes are TRBV6-1 and TRBJ2-5; D may be TRBD1 (6 bases). V was shortened by 0 bases and J by 3 bases, with 8 bases between the two germline ends. Germline V gives CDR1 MNHNS, CDR2 SASEGT. This CDR3 region has 14 residues. In nucleotides, the CDR3 is TGTGCCAGCAGTGAAGCAAAGGGGGAAGAGACCCAGTACTTC. This encodes CASSEAKGEETQYF.

The chain combines TRBV28 with TRBJ2-7; D is perhaps TRBD1 (6 bases). Trimming pared 6 bases from V and 2 bases from J, leaving 14 bases between. CDR3 size: 14 residues. Germline assignment: CDR1 MDHEN and CDR2 SYDVKM. CDR3 in DNA: TGTGCCAGCAGCCGCACAGGGCCCCCCTACGAGCAGTACTTC. It encodes CASSRTGPPYEQYF.

The chain links TRBV13 to TRBJ1-1; a possible D gene is TRBD1 (5 bases). Germline V gene lookup returns CDR1 PRHDT and CDR2 FYEKMQ (reference sequence). The CDR3 runs to 14 residues. Trimming removed 2 bases from V and 4 bases from J, with 11 bases in between. The CDR3 DNA reads as TGTGCCAGCAGCTTATTGGGGCCTGGCACTGAAGCTTTCTTT. Encoded protein: CASSLLGPGTEAFF.

V is TRBV5-4 and J is TRBJ1-2; TRBD1 is a possible D gene (6 bases). Germline lookup yields CDR1 SGHNT and CDR2 YYREEE (reference sequence). The germline V and J ends were trimmed by 4 bases and 5 bases, with 18 bases remaining between them. The CDR3 loop spans 15 amino acids. The CDR3 region is CASSLPGQGRYGYTF. In DNA, the CDR3 is TGTGCCAGCAGCCTCCCAGGGCAGGGGAGATATGGCTACACCTTC.

V usage is TRBV6-2 or TRBV6-3 and J usage is TRBJ1-1, with 7 bases that match TRBD1. The CDR3 contains 17 residues. Germline CDR1 is MNHEY and CDR2 is SVGEGT. Germline trimming cut 5 bases from V and 1 base from J; bases unmatched to any gene: 13. The CDR3 coding sequence is TGTGCCAGCAGTCCAGGGGGGCTGGGGGGCGAGAACACTGAAGCTTTCTTT. This codes for CASSPGGLGGENTEAFF.

The chain joins TRBV29-1 to TRBJ1-1; D remains unclear. Per the germline V gene, CDR1 is SQVTM and CDR2 is ANQGSEA. This CDR3 contains 11 residues. V shed 4 bases and J shed 1 base, with 4 bases lying between them. In DNA form, the CDR3 reads TGCAGCGTTGTACAGAACACTGAAGCTTTCTTT. Translated, it gives CSVVQNTEAFF.

The chain combines TRBV5-1 with TRBJ2-7; 8 bases line up with TRBD1. Trimming cost V 3 bases and J 2 bases; bases outside gene matches: 7. The CDR3 contains 15 residues. CDR1 and CDR2 from the germline V gene are SGHRS and YFSETQ. This chain's CDR3 is CASSSTGTGTYEQYF. CDR3 in DNA: TGCGCCAGCAGCTCGACCGGGACAGGAACCTACGAGCAGTACTTC.

This clone was detected once. The sample contains more than one DNA sequence encoding this CDR3. The chain is built from TRBV7-3 and TRBJ1-1, with D perhaps TRBD1 (5 bases). Germline-derived CDR1 and CDR2 are SGHTA and FQGTGA. CDR3 length equals 13 residues. Trimming pared 2 bases from V and 1 base from J, leaving 5 bases between. CDR3 protein: CASSLQGNTEAFF. Here the CDR3 DNA reads TGTGCCAGCAGCTTACAGGGGAACACTGAAGCTTTCTTT.

This clone has just one count. The rearrangement joins TRBV18 to TRBJ2-6; D gene ambiguous. Germline values: CDR1 KGHSH, CDR2 LQKENI. With 2 bases removed from V and 2 bases from J, the gap between germline ends came to 4 bases. This CDR3 has 14 amino acids. In DNA, the CDR3 is TGTGCCAGCTCACCAGGGCCTGGGGCCAACGTCCTGACTTTC. It codes for CASSPGPGANVLTF. Based on the CDR3 plus reference TRBV18 and TRBJ2-6, the full variable domain is NAGVMQNPRHLVRRRGQEARLRCSPMKGHSHVYWYRQLPEEGLKFMVYLQKENIIDESGMPKERFSAEFPKEGPSILRIQQVVRGDSAAYFCASSPGPGANVLTFGAGSRLTVL.

The rearrangement joins TRBV7-9 to TRBJ1-3, with D unclear. CDR3 size: 14 residues. CDR1 and CDR2 from the germline V gene are SEHNR and FQNEAQ (reference sequence). V was cut by 7 bases and J by 0 bases, with 10 bases left in between. CDR3 region: CASTLSRSGNTIYF. CDR3 DNA sequence: TGTGCCAGCACCCTTTCCCGCTCTGGAAACACCATATATTTT. The variable domain in full, with the rest retrieved from reference TRBV7-9 and TRBJ1-3, is DTGVSQNPRHKITKRGQNVTFRCDPISEHNRLYWYRQTLGQGPEFLTYFQNEAQLEKSRLLSDRFSAERPKGSFSTLEIQRTEQGDSAMYLCASTLSRSGNTIYFGEGSWLTVV.

The rearrangement uses TRBV18 and TRBJ1-6; 10 bases agree with TRBD1. This CDR3 spans 16 amino acids. Germline CDR1 KGHSH, CDR2 LQKENI. With 3 bases clipped from V and 9 bases from J, the junction kept 8 bases outside the gene matches. CDR3 in amino acids: CASSPDRGGSGSPLHF. CDR3 sequence (DNA): TGTGCCAGCTCACCGGACAGGGGGGGTTCTGGTTCACCCCTCCACTTT.

V usage is TRBV6-5 and J usage is TRBJ2-1; D is possibly TRBD2 (6 bases). This CDR3 contains 14 residues. The germline V gene encodes CDR1 MNHEY and CDR2 SVGAGI. V was cut by 7 bases and J by 6 bases, with 16 bases left in between. The CDR3 region has the DNA TGTGCCAGCACCCCTTGGACGGAGGGCAATGAGCAGTTCTTC. It codes for CASTPWTEGNEQFF.

This chain uses TRBV2 with TRBJ2-5; 10 bases align to TRBD1. V dropped 4 bases and J dropped 2; count of bases not matched to a gene: 7. The CDR3 is 16 residues long. Per germline, CDR1 SNHLY and CDR2 FYNNEI. CDR3 in amino acids: CASSATGTGVQETQYF. The CDR3 DNA reads TGTGCCAGCAGTGCAACCGGGACAGGGGTGCAAGAGACCCAGTACTTC.